The T cell receptor beta chain under discussion was sequenced for a study of blood T cell repertoires in COVID-19. Study at large: Acute-phase and convalescent COVID-19 samples originated in the United States, Italy and Spain. In each case, the material was cDNA or gDNA derived from T cells, B-cell-depleted T cells, or PBMCs.

Some clones are missing from TCRdb's copy, which holds only in-frame ones; the method was immunoSEQ multiplex PCR. The sample has some 98,000 clones, 84% seen once. The CDR3 consists of 17 residues. Germline V gene data show CDR1 as LNHDA and CDR2 as SQIVND (reference sequence). The ends lost 2 bases at V and 6 bases at J; junction bases unmatched: 5. The sequenced sample consisted of peripheral blood. The V call is TRBV19, the J call TRBJ2-3, with 16 bases fitting TRBD2. The receptor comes from a man in his sixties with acute or convalescent COVID-19. The CDR3 here is CASSIPGLAGGPDTQYF. Written as DNA, the CDR3 is TGTGCCAGTAGTATACCGGGACTAGCGGGGGGGCCGGATACGCAGTATTTT. Full variable domain (remainder filled in from reference TRBV19 and TRBJ2-3): DGGITQSPKYLFRKEGQNVTLSCEQNLNHDAMYWYRQDPGQGLRLIYYSQIVNDFQKGDIAEGYSVSREKKESFPLTVTSAQKNPTAFYLCASSIPGLAGGPDTQYFGPGTRLTVL.